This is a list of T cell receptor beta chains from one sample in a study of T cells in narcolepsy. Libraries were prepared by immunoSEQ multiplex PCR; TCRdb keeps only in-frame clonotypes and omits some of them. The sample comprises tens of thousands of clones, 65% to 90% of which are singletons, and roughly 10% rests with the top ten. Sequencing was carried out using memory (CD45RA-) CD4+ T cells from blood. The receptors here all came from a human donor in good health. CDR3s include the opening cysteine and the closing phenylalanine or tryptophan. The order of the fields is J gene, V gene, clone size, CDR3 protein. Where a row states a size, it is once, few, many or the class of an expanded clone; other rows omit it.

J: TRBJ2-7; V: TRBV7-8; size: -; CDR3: CASSLRESPIYEQYF
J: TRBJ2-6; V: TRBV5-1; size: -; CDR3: CASSLGTSGANVLTF
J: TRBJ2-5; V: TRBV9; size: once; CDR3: CASSVLGFIKETQYF
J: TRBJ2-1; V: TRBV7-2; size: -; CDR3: CASSLGTGPYNEQFF
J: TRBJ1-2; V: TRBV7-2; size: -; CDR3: CASSPDLGAYGYTF
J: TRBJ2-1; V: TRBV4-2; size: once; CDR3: CASSLQTGDSYNEQFF
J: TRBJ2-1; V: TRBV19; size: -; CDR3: CASSPRLAGGPGKNEQFF
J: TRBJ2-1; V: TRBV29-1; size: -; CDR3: CSVGGGGAGNEQFF
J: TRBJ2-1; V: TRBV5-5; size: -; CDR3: CASSLFVAGGPGEQFF
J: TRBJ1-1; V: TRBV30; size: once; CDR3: CAFERGARSTEAFF
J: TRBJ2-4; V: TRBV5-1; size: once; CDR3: CASSDLSGVNIQYF
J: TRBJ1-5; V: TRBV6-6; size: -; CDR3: CASKGDGSGQPQHF
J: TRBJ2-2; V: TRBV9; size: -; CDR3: CASSGSGTGGTGELFF
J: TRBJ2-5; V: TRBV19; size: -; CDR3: CASSIDWSGGRQETQYF
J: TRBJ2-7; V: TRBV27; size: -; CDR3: CASRPGLAGVPEQYF
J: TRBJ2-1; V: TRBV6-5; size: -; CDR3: CASSYLGLADEQFF
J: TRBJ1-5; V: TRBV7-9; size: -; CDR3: CASSPGGNNQPQHF
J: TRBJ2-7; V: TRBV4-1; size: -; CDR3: CASSQDFLATYEQYF
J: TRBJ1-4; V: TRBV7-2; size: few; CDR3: CASSLGAVGKLFF
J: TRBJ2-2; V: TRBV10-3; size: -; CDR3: CAITSDTGELFF
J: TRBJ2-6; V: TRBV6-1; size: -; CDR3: CASSETLIPSSGANVLTF
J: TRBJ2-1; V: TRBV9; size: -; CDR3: CASSVSGGTYNEQFF
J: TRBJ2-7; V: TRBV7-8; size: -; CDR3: CASSLGDRGRLAGTISYEQYF
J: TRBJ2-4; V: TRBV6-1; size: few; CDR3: CASSDRAARNIQYF
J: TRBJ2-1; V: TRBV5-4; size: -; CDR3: CASSPSGKVGYEQFF
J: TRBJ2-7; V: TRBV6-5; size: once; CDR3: CASSRPTWSSYEQYF
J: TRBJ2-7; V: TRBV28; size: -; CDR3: CASSLPFRGYEQYF
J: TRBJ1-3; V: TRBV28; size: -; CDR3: CASLLGGAGNTIYF
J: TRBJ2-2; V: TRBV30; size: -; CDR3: CAWSLLAGATGELFF
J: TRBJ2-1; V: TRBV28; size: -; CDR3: CASSLGQGVFNEQFF
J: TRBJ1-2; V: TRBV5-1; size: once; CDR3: CASSLQGSGYTF
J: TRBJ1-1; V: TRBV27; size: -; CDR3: CASSLGQGRVNTEAFF
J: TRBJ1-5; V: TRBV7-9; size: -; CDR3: CASSEDRAGNQPQHF
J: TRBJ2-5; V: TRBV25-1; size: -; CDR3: CASSERLAGGETQYF
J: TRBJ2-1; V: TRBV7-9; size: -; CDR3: CASSLGTSGAINEQFF
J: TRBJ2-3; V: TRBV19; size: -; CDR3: CASGTLSAGLTQYF
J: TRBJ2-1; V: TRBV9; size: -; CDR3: CASSDGPPREITYNEQFF
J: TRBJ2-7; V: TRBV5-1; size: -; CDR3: CASSLSNRAAEQYF
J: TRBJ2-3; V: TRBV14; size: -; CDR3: CASSPWRAAGGGTDTQYF
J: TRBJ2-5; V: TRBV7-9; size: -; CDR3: CAMGGGQETQYF
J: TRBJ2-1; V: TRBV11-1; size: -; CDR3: CASSFGTNYNEQFF
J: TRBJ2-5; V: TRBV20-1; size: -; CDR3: CSASYQETQYF
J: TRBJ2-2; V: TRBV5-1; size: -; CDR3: CASSRRSNTGELFF
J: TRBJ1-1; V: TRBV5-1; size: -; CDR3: CASSWRQGDEAFF
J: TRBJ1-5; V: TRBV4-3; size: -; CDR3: CASSQDTRDYPQHF
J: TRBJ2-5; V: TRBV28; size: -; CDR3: CASSPGDRLQETQYF
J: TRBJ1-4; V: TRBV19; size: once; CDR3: CASSWRREATNEKLFF
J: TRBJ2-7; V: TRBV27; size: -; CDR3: CASARRGYEQYF
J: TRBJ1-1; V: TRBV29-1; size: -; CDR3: CSLIRATEAFF
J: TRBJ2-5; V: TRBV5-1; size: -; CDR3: CASSSGPGTAIQETQYF
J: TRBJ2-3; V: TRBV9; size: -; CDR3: CASSVGARGTDTQYF
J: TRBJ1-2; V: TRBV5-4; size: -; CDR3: CASSLASLGGYTF
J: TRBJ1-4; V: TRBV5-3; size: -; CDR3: CASSEGQAEEKLFF
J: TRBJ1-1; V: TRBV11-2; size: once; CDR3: CASTQDSLNTEAFF
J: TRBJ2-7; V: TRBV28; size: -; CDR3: CASSFELAGGSYEQYF
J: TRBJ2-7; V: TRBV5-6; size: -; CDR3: CASSLSGGREQYF